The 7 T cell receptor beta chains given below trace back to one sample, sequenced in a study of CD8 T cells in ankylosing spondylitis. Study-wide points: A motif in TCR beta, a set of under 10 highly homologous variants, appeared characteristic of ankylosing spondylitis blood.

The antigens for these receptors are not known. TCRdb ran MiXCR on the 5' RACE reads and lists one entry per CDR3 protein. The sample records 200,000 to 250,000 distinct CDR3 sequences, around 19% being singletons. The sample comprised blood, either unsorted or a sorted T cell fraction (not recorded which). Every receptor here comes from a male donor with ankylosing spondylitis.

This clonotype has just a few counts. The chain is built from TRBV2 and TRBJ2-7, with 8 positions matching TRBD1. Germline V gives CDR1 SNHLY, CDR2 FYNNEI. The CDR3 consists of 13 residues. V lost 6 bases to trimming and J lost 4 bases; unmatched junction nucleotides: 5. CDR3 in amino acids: CASRLQGEYEQYF. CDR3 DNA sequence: TGTGCCAGCAGATTACAGGGGGAGTACGAGCAGTACTTC.

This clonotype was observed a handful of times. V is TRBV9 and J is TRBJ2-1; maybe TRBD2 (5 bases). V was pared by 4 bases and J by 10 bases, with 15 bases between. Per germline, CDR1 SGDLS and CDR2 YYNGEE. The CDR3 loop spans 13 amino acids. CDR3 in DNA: TGTGCCAGCAGCCCCGGACCGGGATGGGAGCAGTTCTTC. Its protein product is CASSPGPGWEQFF.

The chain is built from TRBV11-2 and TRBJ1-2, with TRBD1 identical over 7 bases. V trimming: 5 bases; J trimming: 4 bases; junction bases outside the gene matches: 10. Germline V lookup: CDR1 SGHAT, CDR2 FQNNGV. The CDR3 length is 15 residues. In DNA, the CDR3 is TGTGCCAGCAGCCCCGTTCAGGACAGGCCCTATGGCTACACCTTC. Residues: CASSPVQDRPYGYTF. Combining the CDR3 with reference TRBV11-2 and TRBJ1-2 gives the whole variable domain EAGVAQSPRYKIIEKRQSVAFWCNPISGHATLYWYQQILGQGPKLLIQFQNNGVVDDSQLPKDRFSAERLKGVDSTLKIQPAKLEDSAVYLCASSPVQDRPYGYTFGSGTRLTVV.

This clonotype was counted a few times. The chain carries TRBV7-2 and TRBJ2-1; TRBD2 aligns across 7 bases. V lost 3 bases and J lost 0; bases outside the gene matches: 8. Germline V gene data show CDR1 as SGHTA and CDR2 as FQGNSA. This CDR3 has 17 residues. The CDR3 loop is CASSFRGRGSSYNEQFF. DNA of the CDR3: TGTGCCAGCAGCTTCCGAGGGCGGGGGAGCTCCTACAATGAGCAGTTCTTC.

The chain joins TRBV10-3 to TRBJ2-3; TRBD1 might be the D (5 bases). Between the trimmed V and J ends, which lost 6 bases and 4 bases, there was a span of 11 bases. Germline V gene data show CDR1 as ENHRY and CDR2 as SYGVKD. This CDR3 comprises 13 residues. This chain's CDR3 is CAIRGRVADTQYF. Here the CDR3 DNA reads TGTGCCATCAGAGGCAGGGTGGCAGATACGCAGTATTTT.

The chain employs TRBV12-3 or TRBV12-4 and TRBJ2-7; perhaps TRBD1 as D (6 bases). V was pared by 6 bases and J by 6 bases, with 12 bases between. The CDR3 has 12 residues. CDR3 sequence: CASSTDSPEQYF. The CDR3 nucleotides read TGTGCCAGCAGCACGGACAGTCCCGAGCAGTACTTC.

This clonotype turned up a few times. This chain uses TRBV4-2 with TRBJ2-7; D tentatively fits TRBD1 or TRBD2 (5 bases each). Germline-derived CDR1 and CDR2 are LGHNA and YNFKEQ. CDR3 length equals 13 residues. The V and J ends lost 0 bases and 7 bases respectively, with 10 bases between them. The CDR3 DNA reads TGTGCCAGCAGCCAAGAGTCCGGGGCTGAGCAGTACTTC. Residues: CASSQESGAEQYF.